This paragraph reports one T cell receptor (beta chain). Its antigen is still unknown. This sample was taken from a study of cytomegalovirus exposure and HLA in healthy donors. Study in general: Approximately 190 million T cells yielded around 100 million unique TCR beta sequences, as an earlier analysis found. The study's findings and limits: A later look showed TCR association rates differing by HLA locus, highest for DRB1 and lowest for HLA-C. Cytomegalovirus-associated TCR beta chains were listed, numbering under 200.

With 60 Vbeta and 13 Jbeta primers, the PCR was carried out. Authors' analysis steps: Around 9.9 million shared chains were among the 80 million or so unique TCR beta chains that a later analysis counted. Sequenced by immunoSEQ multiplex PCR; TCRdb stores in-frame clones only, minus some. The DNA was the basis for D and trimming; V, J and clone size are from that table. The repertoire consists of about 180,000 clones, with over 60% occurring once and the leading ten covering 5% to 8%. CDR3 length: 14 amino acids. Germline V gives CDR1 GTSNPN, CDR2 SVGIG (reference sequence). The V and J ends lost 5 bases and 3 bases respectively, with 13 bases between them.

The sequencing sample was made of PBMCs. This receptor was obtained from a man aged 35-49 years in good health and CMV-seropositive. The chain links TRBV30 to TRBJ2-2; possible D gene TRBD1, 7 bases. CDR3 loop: CAWLDREDTGELFF. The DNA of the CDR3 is TGTGCCTGGCTAGACAGGGAGGACACCGGGGAGCTGTTTTTT.